Listed below are T cell receptor beta chains from one sample, sequenced in a study of shared clonotypes between healthy human individuals. Clones were read by immunoSEQ multiplex PCR, and TCRdb kept only the in-frame ones, dropping some. The table records some 660,000 clones, around four fifths of them present only once. Material: memory CD4+ T cells sorted from blood. The receptors stem from a woman aged 25 to 39 in good health. CDR3s leave out the opening cysteine and the closing phenylalanine or tryptophan.

>TRBV7-8|TRBJ2-7
ASSFTKRDEQY
>TRBV20-1|TRBJ2-1
SATPYNEQF
>TRBV7-9|TRBJ1-2
ASSGPWDLNPNYGYT
>TRBV4-1|TRBJ1-1
ASSQDPGLNTEAF
>TRBV7-8|TRBJ2-1
ASSLTNSYNEQF
>TRBV2|TRBJ2-2
ASGLAGDIGELF
>TRBV6-1|TRBJ1-1
ASNQGNTEAF
>TRBV29-1|TRBJ2-1
SVEQGLSSYNEQF
>TRBV9|TRBJ2-2
ASSVGSGDTGELF
>TRBV28|TRBJ1-1
ASTFIATGGTEAF
>TRBV4-2|TRBJ1-4
ASSQAGGSEKLF
>TRBV5-5|TRBJ2-7
ASSLGGTGPHRQY
>TRBV19|TRBJ2-1
ASSIGLAGVF
>TRBV10-3|TRBJ1-5
AISESTGGTNQPQH
>TRBV6-5|TRBJ2-5
ASTETGGSQETQY
>TRBV6-5|TRBJ1-1
ASRPYAGSGAF
>TRBV27|TRBJ2-3
ASSRIGRDTQY
>TRBV19|TRBJ2-1
ASSTTGLRVNEQF
>TRBV6-1|TRBJ2-2
ASSPASGITGELF
>TRBV5-8|TRBJ2-7
ASSSNARNIVSEQY
>TRBV5-4|TRBJ2-1
ASSPGQDSSYNEQF
>TRBV4-1|TRBJ2-4
ASSQDREDIQY
>TRBV20-1|TRBJ2-2
SAGYTGELF
>TRBV11-2|TRBJ2-1
ASSLVWGPGLAVYNEQF
>TRBV2|TRBJ1-4
ASREQGSNEKLF
>TRBV27|TRBJ2-2
ASTRTSVNTGELF
>TRBV6-1|TRBJ2-5
ASSDHDREETQY
>TRBV6-1|TRBJ1-2
ASSELVGVRSSYT